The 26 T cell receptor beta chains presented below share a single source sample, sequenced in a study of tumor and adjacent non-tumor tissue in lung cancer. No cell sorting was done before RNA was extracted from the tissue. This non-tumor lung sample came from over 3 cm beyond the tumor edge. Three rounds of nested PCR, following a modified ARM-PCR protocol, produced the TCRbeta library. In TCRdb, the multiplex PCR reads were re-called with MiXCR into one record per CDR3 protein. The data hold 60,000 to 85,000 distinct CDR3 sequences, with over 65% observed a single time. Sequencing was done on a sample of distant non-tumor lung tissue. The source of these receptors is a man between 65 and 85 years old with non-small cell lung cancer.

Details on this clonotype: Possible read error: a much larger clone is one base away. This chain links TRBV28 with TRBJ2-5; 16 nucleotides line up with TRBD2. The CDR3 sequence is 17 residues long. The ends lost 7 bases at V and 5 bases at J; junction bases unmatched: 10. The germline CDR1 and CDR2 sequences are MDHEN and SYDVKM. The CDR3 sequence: CASNLGTSGRERETQYF. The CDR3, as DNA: TGTGCCAGCAATTTGGGGACTAGCGGGAGGGAGCGGGAGACCCAGTACTTC.

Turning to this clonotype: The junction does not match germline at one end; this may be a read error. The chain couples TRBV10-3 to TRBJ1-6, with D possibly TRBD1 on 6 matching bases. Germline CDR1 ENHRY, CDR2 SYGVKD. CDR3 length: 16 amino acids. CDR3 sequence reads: CATAPSNRDNNSPLHF. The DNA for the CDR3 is TGTGCCACTGCACCCTCCAACAGGGATAATAATTCACCCCTTCACTTT.

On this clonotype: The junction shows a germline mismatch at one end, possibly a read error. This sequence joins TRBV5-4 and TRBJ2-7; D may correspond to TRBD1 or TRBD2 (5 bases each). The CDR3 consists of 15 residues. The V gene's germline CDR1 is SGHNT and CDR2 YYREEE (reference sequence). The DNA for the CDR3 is TGTGCCAGTAGCTTGGGACCGGGATCGACATACGAGCAGTACTTC. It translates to CASSLGPGSTYEQYF.

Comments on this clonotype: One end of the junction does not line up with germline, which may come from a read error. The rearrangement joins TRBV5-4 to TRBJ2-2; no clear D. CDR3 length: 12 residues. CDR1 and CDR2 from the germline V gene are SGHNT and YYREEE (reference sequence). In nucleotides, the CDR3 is TGTGCCAGCAGCTCAGACACTGCTGAGCTGTTGTTT. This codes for CASSSDTAELLF. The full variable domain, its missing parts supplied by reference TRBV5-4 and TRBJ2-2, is ETGVTQSPTHLIKTRGQQVTLRCSSQSGHNTVSWYQQALGQGPQFIFQYYREEENGRGNFPPRFSGLQFPNYSSELNVNALELDDSALYLCASSSDTAELLFGEGSRLTVL.

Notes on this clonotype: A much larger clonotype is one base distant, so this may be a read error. The DNA for the CDR3 is TGTGCCGGCTCTTCACAAAATCCGGGGGGCCCTGGGGCCAACGTCCTGACTTTC. Its protein product is CAGSSQNPGGPGANVLTF. This chain links TRBV18 with TRBJ2-6; perhaps TRBD2 as D (7 bases). The CDR3 has 18 amino acids. From germline, CDR1 is KGHSH and CDR2 LQKENI. Drawing the rest from reference TRBV18 and TRBJ2-6, the complete variable domain is NAGVMQNPRHLVRRRGQEARLRCSPMKGHSHVYWYRQLPEEGLKFMVYLQKENIIDESGMPKERFSAEFPKEGPSILRIQQVVRGDSAAYFCAGSSQNPGGPGANVLTFGAGSRLTVL.

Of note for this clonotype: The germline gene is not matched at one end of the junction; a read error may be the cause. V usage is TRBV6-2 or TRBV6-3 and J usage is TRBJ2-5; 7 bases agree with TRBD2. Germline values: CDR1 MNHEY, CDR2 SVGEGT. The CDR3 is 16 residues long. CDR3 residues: CASSYLWEGYQVTQYF. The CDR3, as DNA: TGTGCCAGCAGTTACTTGTGGGAGGGGTACCAAGTGACCCAGTACTTC.

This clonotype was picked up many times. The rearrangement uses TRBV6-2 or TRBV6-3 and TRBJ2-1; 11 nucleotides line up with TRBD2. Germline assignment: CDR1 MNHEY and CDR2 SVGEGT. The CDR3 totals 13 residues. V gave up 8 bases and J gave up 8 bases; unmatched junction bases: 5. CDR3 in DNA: TGTGCCAGCCGAACTAGCGGGAGAGATGAGCAGTTCTTC. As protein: CASRTSGRDEQFF.

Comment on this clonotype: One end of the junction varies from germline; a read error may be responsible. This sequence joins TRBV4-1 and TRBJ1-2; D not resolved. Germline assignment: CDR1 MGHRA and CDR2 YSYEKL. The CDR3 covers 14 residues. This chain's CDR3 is CASSPRSVNYGYTF. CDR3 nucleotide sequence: TGCGCCAGTAGCCCAAGGTCAGTTAACTATGGCTACACCTTC.

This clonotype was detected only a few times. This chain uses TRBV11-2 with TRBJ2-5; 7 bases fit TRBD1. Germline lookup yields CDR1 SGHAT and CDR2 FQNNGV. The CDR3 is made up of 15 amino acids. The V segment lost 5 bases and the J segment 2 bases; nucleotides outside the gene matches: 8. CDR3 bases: TGTGCCAGCAGCACGGGGACAGTTTTGCAAGAGACCCAGTACTTC. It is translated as CASSTGTVLQETQYF. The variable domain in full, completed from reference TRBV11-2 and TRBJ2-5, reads EAGVAQSPRYKIIEKRQSVAFWCNPISGHATLYWYQQILGQGPKLLIQFQNNGVVDDSQLPKDRFSAERLKGVDSTLKIQPAKLEDSAVYLCASSTGTVLQETQYFGPGTRLLVL.

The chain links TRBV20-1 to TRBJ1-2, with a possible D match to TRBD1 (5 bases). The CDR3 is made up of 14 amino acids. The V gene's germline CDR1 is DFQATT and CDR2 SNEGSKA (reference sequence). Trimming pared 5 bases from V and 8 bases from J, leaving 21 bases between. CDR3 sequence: CSAFTGRACQGYTF. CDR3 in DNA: TGCAGTGCTTTCACGGGCAGGGCGTGCCAGGGCTACACCTTC.

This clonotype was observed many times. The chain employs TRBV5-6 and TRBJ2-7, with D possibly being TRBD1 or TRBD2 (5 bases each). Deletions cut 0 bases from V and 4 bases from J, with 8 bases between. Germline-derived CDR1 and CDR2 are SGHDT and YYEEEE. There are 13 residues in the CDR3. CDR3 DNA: TGTGCCAGCAGCTTGGTTGGGGGTTACGAGCAGTACTTC. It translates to CASSLVGGYEQYF.

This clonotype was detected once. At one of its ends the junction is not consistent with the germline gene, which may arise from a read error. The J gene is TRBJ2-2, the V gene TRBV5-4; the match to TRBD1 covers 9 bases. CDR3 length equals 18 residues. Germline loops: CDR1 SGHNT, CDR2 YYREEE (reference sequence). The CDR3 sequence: CATSPPGQGLMNTGELFF. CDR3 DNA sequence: TGTGCCACCAGCCCGCCGGGACAGGGTTTGATGAATACCGGGGAGCTGTTTTTC.

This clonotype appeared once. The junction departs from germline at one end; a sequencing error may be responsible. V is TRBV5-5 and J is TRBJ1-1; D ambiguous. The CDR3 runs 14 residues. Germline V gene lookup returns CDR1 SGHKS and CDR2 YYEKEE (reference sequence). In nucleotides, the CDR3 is TGTGTCAGCAGCTCTTTTACGGTGGACACTGAAGCTTTCTTT. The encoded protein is CVSSSFTVDTEAFF.

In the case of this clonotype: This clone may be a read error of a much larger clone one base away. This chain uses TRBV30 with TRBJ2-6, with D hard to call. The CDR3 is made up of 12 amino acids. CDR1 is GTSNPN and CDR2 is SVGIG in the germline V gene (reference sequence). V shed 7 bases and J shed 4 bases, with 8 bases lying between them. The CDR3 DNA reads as TGTGCCTCTCAAGAGGGGGCCAACGTCCTGACTTTC. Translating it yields CASQEGANVLTF.

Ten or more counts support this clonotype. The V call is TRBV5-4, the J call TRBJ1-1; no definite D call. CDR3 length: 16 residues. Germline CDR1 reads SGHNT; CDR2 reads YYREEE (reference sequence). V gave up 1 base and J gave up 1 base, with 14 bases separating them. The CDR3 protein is CASSLPLRNGNTEAFF. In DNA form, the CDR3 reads TGTGCCAGCAGCTTGCCCCTTAGGAACGGGAACACTGAAGCTTTCTTT. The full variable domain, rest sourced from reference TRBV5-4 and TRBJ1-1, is ETGVTQSPTHLIKTRGQQVTLRCSSQSGHNTVSWYQQALGQGPQFIFQYYREEENGRGNFPPRFSGLQFPNYSSELNVNALELDDSALYLCASSLPLRNGNTEAFFGQGTRLTVV.

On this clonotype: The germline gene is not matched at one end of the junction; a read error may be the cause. In DNA, the CDR3 is TGTGCCAGCAGTTCCGGAACAGGGGGCTCTGGGACCAACCTCCTGACTTTC. The encoded protein is CASSSGTGGSGTNLLTF. This chain uses TRBV6-5 with TRBJ2-6; 9 positions agree with TRBD1. The CDR3 runs to 17 residues. Germline loops: CDR1 MNHEY, CDR2 SVGAGI.

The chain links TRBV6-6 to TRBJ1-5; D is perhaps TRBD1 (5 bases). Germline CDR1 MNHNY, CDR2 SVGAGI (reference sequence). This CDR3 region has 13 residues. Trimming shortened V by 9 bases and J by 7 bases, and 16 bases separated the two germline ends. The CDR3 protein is CARSQTETQPQHF. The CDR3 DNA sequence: TGTGCCAGAAGCCAGACAGAAACCCAGCCCCAGCATTTT.

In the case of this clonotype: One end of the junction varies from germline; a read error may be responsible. CDR3 DNA sequence: TGTGCCAGCAGTATAACAAGGGAAGGGGATCAGCCCCAGCATTTT. It translates to CASSITREGDQPQHF. The chain joins TRBV10-3 to TRBJ1-5; possible D gene TRBD1, 5 bases. The CDR3 is 15 amino acids. The germline CDR1 and CDR2 sequences are ENHRY and SYGVKD.

The CDR3 DNA is TGTGCCAACACTTTGAGCGGTCTAGGTGAAAAACTGTTTTTT. Translation: CANTLSGLGEKLFF. The V gene is TRBV12-3 or TRBV12-4, the J gene TRBJ1-4; D is ambiguous. The CDR3 runs to 14 residues. The V end was cut by 10 bases, the J end by 7 bases, with 19 bases between.

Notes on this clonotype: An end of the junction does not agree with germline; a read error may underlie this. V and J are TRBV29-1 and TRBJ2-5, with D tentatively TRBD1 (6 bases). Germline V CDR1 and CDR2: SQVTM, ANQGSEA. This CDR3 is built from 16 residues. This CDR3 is CSAEAYLQTGQVTQYF. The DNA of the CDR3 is TGCAGCGCCGAGGCCTACCTCCAGACAGGTCAAGTGACCCAGTACTTC.

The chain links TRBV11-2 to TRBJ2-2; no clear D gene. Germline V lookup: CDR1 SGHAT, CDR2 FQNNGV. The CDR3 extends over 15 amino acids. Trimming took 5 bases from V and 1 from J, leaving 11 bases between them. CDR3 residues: CASSLDLLNTGELFF. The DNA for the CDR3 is TGTGCCAGCAGCCTCGACTTATTGAACACCGGGGAGCTGTTTTTT.

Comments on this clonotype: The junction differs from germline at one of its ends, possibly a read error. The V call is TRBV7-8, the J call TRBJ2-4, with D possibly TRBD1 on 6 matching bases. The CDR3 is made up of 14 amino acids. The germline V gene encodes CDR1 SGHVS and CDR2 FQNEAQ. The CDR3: CASSLGGHENILYF. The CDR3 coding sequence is TGTGCCAGCAGCTTAGGGGGACATGAAAACATTCTGTACTTC.

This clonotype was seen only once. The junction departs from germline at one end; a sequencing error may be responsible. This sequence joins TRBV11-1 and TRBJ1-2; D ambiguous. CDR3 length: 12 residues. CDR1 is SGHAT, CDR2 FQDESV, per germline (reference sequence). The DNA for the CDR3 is TGTGTCAGCAGCGTATGCAGATATGGCTACACCTTC. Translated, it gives CVSSVCRYGYTF.

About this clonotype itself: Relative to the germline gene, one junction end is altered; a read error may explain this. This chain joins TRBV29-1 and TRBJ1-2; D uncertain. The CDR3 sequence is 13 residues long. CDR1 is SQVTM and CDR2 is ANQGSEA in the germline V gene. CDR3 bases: TGCAGCGCTTACCTTCTACAGAACTATGGCTACACTTTC. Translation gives CSAYLLQNYGYTF.

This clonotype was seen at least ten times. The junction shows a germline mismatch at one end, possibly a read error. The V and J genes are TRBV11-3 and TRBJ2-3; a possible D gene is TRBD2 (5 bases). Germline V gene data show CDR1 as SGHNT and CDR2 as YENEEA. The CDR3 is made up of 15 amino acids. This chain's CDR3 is CASTRREVSTDKQYF. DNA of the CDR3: TGTGCCAGCACACGTCGGGAAGTAAGCACAGATAAGCAGTATTTT.

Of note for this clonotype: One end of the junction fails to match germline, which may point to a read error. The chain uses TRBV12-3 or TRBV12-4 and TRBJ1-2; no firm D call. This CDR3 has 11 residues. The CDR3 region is CTSSSDEDYTF. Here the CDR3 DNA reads TGTACCAGCAGTTCAGACGAAGACTACACTTTC.